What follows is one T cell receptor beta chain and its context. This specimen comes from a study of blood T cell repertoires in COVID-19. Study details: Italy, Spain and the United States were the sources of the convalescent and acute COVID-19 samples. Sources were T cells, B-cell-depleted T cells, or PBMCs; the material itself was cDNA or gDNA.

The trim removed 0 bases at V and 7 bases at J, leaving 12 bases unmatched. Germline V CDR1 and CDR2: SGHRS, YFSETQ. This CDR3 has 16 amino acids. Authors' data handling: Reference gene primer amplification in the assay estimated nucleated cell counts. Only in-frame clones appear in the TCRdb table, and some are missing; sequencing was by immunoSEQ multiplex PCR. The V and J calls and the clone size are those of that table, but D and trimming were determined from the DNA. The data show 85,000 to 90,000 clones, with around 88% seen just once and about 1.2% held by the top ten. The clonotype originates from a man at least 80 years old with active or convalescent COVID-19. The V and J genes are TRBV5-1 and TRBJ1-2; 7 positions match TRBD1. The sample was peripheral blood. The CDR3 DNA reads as TGCGCCAGCAGCTTGGTATACAGGGGCCAGCCCGGTGGCTACACCTTC. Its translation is CASSLVYRGQPGGYTF. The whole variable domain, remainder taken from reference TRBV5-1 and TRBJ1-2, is KAGVTQTPRYLIKTRGQQVTLSCSPISGHRSVSWYQQTPGQGLQFLFEYFSETQRNKGNFPGRFSGRQFSNSRSEMNVSTLELGDSALYLCASSLVYRGQPGGYTFGSGTRLTVV.